The 27 T cell receptor beta chains below all came from one sample that was sequenced in a study of control samples from healthy donors and cancer patients. Some clones are missing from TCRdb's copy, which holds only in-frame ones; the method was immunoSEQ multiplex PCR. Of 35,000 to 50,000 clones detected, over 75% appear once; the ten largest clones hold roughly a tenth. Sample: PBMCs. These receptors all stem from a woman in her sixties with lung cancer.

The V gene is TRBV4-2, the J gene TRBJ1-5, with no clear D. V lost 2 bases to trimming and J lost 11 bases, with 25 bases between them. CDR1 and CDR2 from the germline V gene are LGHNA and YNFKEQ. This CDR3 spans 17 amino acids. CDR3 loop: CASSQLEMENPPRAQHF. The CDR3 nucleotides read TGTGCCAGCAGCCAACTAGAAATGGAGAACCCGCCCCGGGCCCAGCATTTT.

The chain carries TRBV2 and TRBJ2-5, with D perhaps given as TRBD1 or TRBD2 (6 bases each). The CDR3 is made up of 16 amino acids. Between the trimmed V and J ends, which lost 0 bases and 5 bases, there was a span of 16 bases. CDR1 is SNHLY, CDR2 FYNNEI, per germline. CDR3 sequence: CASSEALGGRGETQYF. CDR3 nucleotides: TGTGCCAGCAGTGAAGCGCTTGGGGGGCGCGGGGAGACCCAGTACTTC.

The chain employs TRBV28 and TRBJ1-4, with a weak D call TRBD1 (5 bases). Germline V gives CDR1 MDHEN, CDR2 SYDVKM. V was cut by 5 bases and J by 1 base, with 11 bases left in between. This CDR3 has 15 residues. The DNA for the CDR3 is TGTGCCAGCAGTCCCCGGGGGGGAACTAATGAAAAACTGTTTTTT. Translating it yields CASSPRGGTNEKLFF.

This clone occurred once. V gene TRBV19 combines with J gene TRBJ2-3, with D perhaps assigned TRBD1 or TRBD2 (5 bases each). The CDR3 is 14 residues long. V was pared by 1 base and J by 6 bases, with 11 bases between. Germline V lookup: CDR1 LNHDA, CDR2 SQIVND (reference sequence). This CDR3 is CASSIGGPRDTQYF. Written as DNA, the CDR3 is TGTGCCAGTAGTATAGGGGGACCCAGGGATACGCAGTATTTT.

This chain connects TRBV29-1 to TRBJ2-7; no definite D call. Germline lookup yields CDR1 SQVTM and CDR2 ANQGSEA. Trimming left V 5 bases short and J 3 bases short, with 8 bases between. The CDR3 runs 11 residues. CDR3 nucleotides: TGCAGCGTTCGAGTAAACTACGAGCAGTACTTC. Translated: CSVRVNYEQYF.

Here the CDR3 DNA reads TGTGCCAGCAGCTTCAGCGGGACTAACAATGAGCAGTTCTTC. The encoded protein is CASSFSGTNNEQFF. The rearrangement joins TRBV11-3 to TRBJ2-1, with 7 bases matching TRBD2. Per the germline V gene, CDR1 is SGHNT and CDR2 is YENEEA. The V and J ends lost 3 bases and 5 bases, in that order; junction bases with no gene match: 4. The CDR3 is 14 amino acids.

This chain connects TRBV15 to TRBJ2-2, with 7 positions matching TRBD1. The CDR3 extends over 14 amino acids. The V gene end was trimmed by 4 bases and the J gene end by 7 bases; junction bases not matched to a gene: 6. Per germline, CDR1 LNHNV and CDR2 YYDKDF (reference sequence). This chain's CDR3 is CATSTLQGFGELFF. The CDR3 region has the DNA TGTGCCACCAGCACCTTACAGGGGTTCGGGGAGCTGTTTTTT.

The V and J genes are TRBV13 and TRBJ2-7, with D unclear. V was cut by 5 bases and J by 2 bases, with 22 bases left in between. The CDR3 runs 17 residues. Germline values: CDR1 PRHDT, CDR2 FYEKMQ (reference sequence). This CDR3 reads CASSRLGRSKATYEQYF. The CDR3 DNA reads as TGTGCCAGCAGCCGGCTTGGCCGATCAAAGGCGACCTACGAGCAGTACTTC.

This clone was counted only a few times. The chain employs TRBV10-3 and TRBJ2-3; 14 bases map to TRBD2. Germline V gene sequence: CDR1 ENHRY, CDR2 SYGVKD. The trim removed 6 bases at V and 5 bases at J, leaving 4 bases unmatched. This CDR3 contains 15 residues. The CDR3 DNA reads as TGTGCCATCAGGGGGACTAGCGGGAGAGGAGATACGCAGTATTTT. As protein: CAIRGTSGRGDTQYF.

J is TRBJ1-1 and V is TRBV5-4; 7 nucleotides agree with TRBD1. The J segment lost 5 bases and the V segment lost 5 bases, leaving 6 bases of the junction unmatched. This CDR3 region has 13 residues. The V gene's germline CDR1 is SGHNT and CDR2 YYREEE (reference sequence). This CDR3 is CASRRQGETEAFF. DNA of the CDR3: TGTGCCAGCAGGAGGCAGGGGGAGACTGAAGCTTTCTTT.

This rearrangement joins TRBV25-1 to TRBJ2-1; D perhaps matches TRBD1 (5 bases). Germline CDR1 is MGHDK and CDR2 is SYGVNS. The V end was cut by 9 bases, the J end by 2 bases, with 14 bases between. The CDR3 totals 14 residues. CDR3 nucleotide sequence: TGTGCCAGTGAACGGGCAGGGCCCTACAATGAGCAGTTCTTC. Translation gives CASERAGPYNEQFF.

The rearrangement links TRBV3-1 (or the pseudogene TRBV3-2) to TRBJ2-7, with 9 positions matching TRBD2. The CDR3 extends over 17 amino acids. V gave up 0 bases and J gave up 1 base; unmatched junction bases: 7. CDR1 is LGHDT, CDR2 YNNKEL, per germline (reference sequence). In DNA form, the CDR3 reads TGTGCCAGCAGCCAAGAAGCAGCGGGAGGTTCTTCCTACGAGCAGTACTTC. Translation: CASSQEAAGGSSYEQYF.

The rearrangement links TRBV7-9 to TRBJ2-1; possibly TRBD2 for D (5 bases). Trimming shortened V by 7 bases and J by 9 bases, and 16 bases separated the two germline ends. CDR1 is SEHNR, CDR2 FQNEAQ, per germline (reference sequence). The CDR3 spans 13 residues. The CDR3 DNA sequence: TGTGCCAGCACGACGACGGAGGAGAGTGAGCAGTTCTTC. It is translated as CASTTTEESEQFF.

The V and J genes are TRBV5-5 and TRBJ1-2; D gene ambiguous. The CDR3 runs 15 residues. In germline, CDR1 is SGHKS, CDR2 YYEKEE (reference sequence). Trimming cost V 3 bases and J 2 bases, with 14 bases left between them. CDR3 nucleotide sequence: TGTGCCAGCAGCTCCGGGCAGACCCCCAACTATGGCTACACCTTC. Translation: CASSSGQTPNYGYTF.

The chain is built from TRBV20-1 and TRBJ1-1, with no clear D. Germline V gene sequence: CDR1 DFQATT, CDR2 SNEGSKA (reference sequence). This CDR3 is 11 amino acids long. V was clipped by 8 bases and J by 1 base, with 8 bases between them. CDR3 in DNA: TGCAGTACGGAACAGAACACTGAAGCTTTCTTT. This sequence encodes CSTEQNTEAFF.

On this clone: The DNA is omitted, as the CDR3 cannot be located on it reliably, and the CDR3 follows TCRdb's listing. This chain connects TRBV27 to TRBJ1-6. Germline assignment: CDR1 MNHEY and CDR2 SMNVEV (reference sequence). With termini counted, the CDR3 has 13 amino acids. The CDR3 sequence: CASSILAVSPLHF.

V and J are TRBV3-1 (or the pseudogene TRBV3-2) and TRBJ1-1, with D maybe TRBD1 (6 bases). CDR1 LGHDT and CDR2 YNNKEL come from the germline V gene (reference sequence). V was cut by 4 bases and J by 4 bases, with 19 bases left in between. The CDR3 totals 16 residues. CDR3: CASSPERGRGVTEAFF. CDR3 bases: TGTGCCAGCAGCCCAGAGAGGGGCAGGGGTGTCACTGAAGCTTTCTTT.

This clone has just one count. The rearrangement joins TRBV27 to TRBJ2-7; D gene unclear. The germline gives CDR1 MNHEY, CDR2 SMNVEV (reference sequence). The CDR3 runs to 12 residues. V was cut by 8 bases and J by 0 bases, with 8 bases left in between. The CDR3 here is CASFTSSYEQYF. As DNA, the CDR3 is TGTGCCAGCTTTACCAGCTCCTACGAGCAGTACTTC.

V and J are TRBV7-3 and TRBJ2-2; possibly TRBD1 or TRBD2 for D (5 bases each). This CDR3 is 13 amino acids long. Between the trimmed V and J ends, which lost 6 bases and 6 bases, there was a span of 11 bases. Looked up from germline, CDR1 is SGHTA and CDR2 is FQGTGA. The CDR3 region has the DNA TGTGCCAGCAGTAAGGGGACCCCCGGGGAGCTGTTTTTT. Translating it yields CASSKGTPGELFF.

This chain connects TRBV4-1 to TRBJ2-5; TRBD2 aligns across 9 bases. In germline, CDR1 is MGHRA, CDR2 YSYEKL. Trimming removed 3 bases from V and 2 bases from J; junction bases left unmatched: 4. The CDR3 is 15 amino acids. CDR3 DNA: TGCGCCAGCAGCCAGACTCTAGCGGGGCAAGAGACCCAGTACTTC. Amino acid sequence: CASSQTLAGQETQYF.

This clone was seen just once. The chain couples TRBV16 to TRBJ2-3, with D tentatively TRBD2 (6 bases). Trimming pared 2 bases from V and 6 bases from J, leaving 15 bases between. There are 15 residues in the CDR3. In germline, CDR1 is KGHSY, CDR2 FQNENV. CDR3 in amino acids: CASSQPELARDTQYF. Here the CDR3 DNA reads TGTGCCAGCAGCCAACCGGAACTAGCAAGGGATACGCAGTATTTT.

The chain links TRBV11-2 to TRBJ2-4, with D possibly being TRBD1 (6 bases). The germline V gene encodes CDR1 SGHAT and CDR2 FQNNGV. The CDR3 totals 13 residues. With 4 bases removed from V and 9 bases from J, the gap between germline ends came to 13 bases. The CDR3 DNA reads TGTGCCAGCAGCTCCGGACAGTTTGGCATTCAGTACTTC. Its translation: CASSSGQFGIQYF.

The chain employs TRBV27 and TRBJ1-5; unclear D gene. Looked up from germline, CDR1 is MNHEY and CDR2 is SMNVEV (reference sequence). Trimming took off 3 bases at V and 4 bases at J, with 7 bases between the two ends. The CDR3 runs to 13 residues. The CDR3 protein is CASSFDTNQPQHF. The DNA of the CDR3 is TGTGCCAGCAGTTTTGACACTAATCAGCCCCAGCATTTT.

V and J are TRBV6-1 and TRBJ2-2, with D possibly TRBD2 on 5 matching bases. V shed 3 bases and J shed 4 bases, with 15 bases lying between them. CDR3 size: 16 residues. Germline assignment: CDR1 MNHNS and CDR2 SASEGT. The chain's CDR3 is CASSDLSGLGTGELFF. The CDR3 DNA reads as TGTGCCAGCAGTGACCTCTCGGGGTTGGGCACCGGGGAGCTGTTTTTT.

The rearrangement joins TRBV9 to TRBJ1-4, with D perhaps TRBD1 (6 bases). Germline loops: CDR1 SGDLS, CDR2 YYNGEE. V lost 6 bases and J 6 bases, leaving 12 bases between the germline ends. The CDR3 runs 13 residues. The CDR3 sequence is CASMGRGDEKLFF. The CDR3 bases are TGTGCCAGCATGGGCAGGGGAGATGAAAAACTGTTTTTT.

This chain connects TRBV7-2 to TRBJ2-5, with D unclear. V lost 2 bases to trimming and J lost 1 base, with 11 bases between them. The germline V gene encodes CDR1 SGHTA and CDR2 FQGNSA. The CDR3 covers 15 residues. The CDR3 protein is CASSLSGILQETQYF. Written as DNA, the CDR3 is TGTGCCAGCAGCTTATCAGGAATTCTCCAAGAGACCCAGTACTTC.

In DNA, the CDR3 is TGCAGCGTCCTCCGGGACAGGGCCACTGAAGCTTTCTTT. Encoded protein: CSVLRDRATEAFF. J is TRBJ1-1 and V is TRBV29-1; 9 bases agree with TRBD1. Unmatched junction bases numbered 6, after V lost 6 bases and J lost 4 bases. Germline V gene data show CDR1 as SQVTM and CDR2 as ANQGSEA. The CDR3 sequence is 13 residues long.